The rows below give T cell receptor beta chains drawn from one sample of a study of beta chain features in type 1 diabetes. The assay was immunoSEQ multiplex PCR, and TCRdb's table has in-frame clones only and misses some. The repertoire holds some 330,000 clones, with 11% as singletons. The sequenced material came from naive CD4+ T cells from blood. The receptors shown here come from a woman in her twenties or thirties in good health. CDR3s include the opening cysteine and the closing phenylalanine or tryptophan. The D gene is left open where the match is weak. The size of a clone is reported for some rows only, either as once, few or many, or as a class for expanded clones.

few TRBJ2-5 TRBV7-3 TRBD2 TGTGCCAGCAGCTTAGGACTAGCGGGAGGGCAAGAGACCCAGTACTTC CASSLGLAGGQETQYF
few TRBJ1-2 TRBV5-1 - TGCGCCAGCAGCTTGGCCAAAGGTCAGGGGATGGGTGGCTACACCTTC CASSLAKGQGMGGYTF
- TRBJ2-3 TRBV27 - TGTGCCAGCAGTCCGAGGAGGGATTCAGATACGCAGTATTTT CASSPRRDSDTQYF
few TRBJ1-3 TRBV30 - TGTGCCTGGGCCAGGGGTTACACCATATATTTT CAWARGYTIYF
few TRBJ2-7 TRBV5-1 TRBD1 TGCGCCAGCGGCGTAACAGGGGACGGACACGAGCAGTACTTC CASGVTGDGHEQYF
few TRBJ2-1 TRBV30 - TGTGCCTGGAGACACGCCACCTACAATGAGCAGTTCTTC CAWRHATYNEQFF
- TRBJ2-1 TRBV11-3 TRBD2 TGTGCCAGCAGCTTAGTCCCGGGACTAGCGGAGAATGAGCAGTTCTTC CASSLVPGLAENEQFF
- TRBJ2-7 TRBV4-2 TRBD1 TGTGCCAGCAGCTCCCCGGGACAGGTGGCCTACGAGCAGTACTTC CASSSPGQVAYEQYF
few TRBJ2-1 TRBV5-1 TRBD1 TGCGCCAGCAGCGCGACAGGGGGCTCCTACAATGAGCAGTTCTTC CASSATGGSYNEQFF
few TRBJ1-5 TRBV19 TRBD1 TGTGCCAGCAATAAGGGACAGGGGAGCAATCAGCCCCAGCATTTT CASNKGQGSNQPQHF
few TRBJ2-2 TRBV4-3 TRBD2 TGCGCCAGCAGCCAAGCCGGGACTAGCGGGAACACCGGGGAGCTGTTTTTT CASSQAGTSGNTGELFF
- TRBJ1-1 TRBV7-2 TRBD1 TGTGCCAGCAGCGCGGGACAGGGGACTGAAGCTTTCTTT CASSAGQGTEAFF
- TRBJ1-1 TRBV6-6 - TGTGCCAGCAGGGGACTGATGAACACTGAAGCTTTCTTT CASRGLMNTEAFF
- TRBJ1-1 TRBV18 - TGTGCCAGCTCCGCGACAGAGATGAACACTGAAGCTTTCTTT CASSATEMNTEAFF
- TRBJ1-2 TRBV28 - TGTGCCAGCACCCCGGACAGCCTCTATGGCTACACCTTC CASTPDSLYGYTF
few TRBJ2-7 TRBV14 - TGTGCCAGCAGCTCAGGGTTTCGCGAGCAGTACTTC CASSSGFREQYF
few TRBJ2-3 TRBV28 TRBD1 TGTGCCAGCAGTTTAGGACAGGTCACAGATACGCAGTATTTT CASSLGQVTDTQYF
- TRBJ2-5 TRBV7-2 - TGTGCCAGCAGCTTAGCAGGGAGGGAGACCCAGTACTTC CASSLAGRETQYF